Presented here are 3 T cell receptor beta chains from one specimen sequenced in a study of graft-versus-host responses after intestinal transplantation (dated by TCRdb to the early 2020s). Libraries came from the immunoSEQ multiplex PCR assay. The clones in this table, taken by TCRdb from immuneACCESS, are in-frame only. Not every clone is retained; where verified, under half of the shortfall comes from an unresolved V gene, and the cause of the rest is unknown. The sample yields some 110,000 clones; 85% to 95% were counted once. Approximately 1% of the sample is held by the ten biggest clonotypes. The sample's time point label is to be understood as: cells obtained before transplantation from donor or recipient. The antigens of these receptors remain unknown. The specimen comprised unstimulated CD8+ T cells sorted from spleen or lymph node cells, sampled before transplant. These receptors were obtained from a human donor who was the organ donor for an intestinal transplant.

This clone was detected only once. The chain employs TRBV20-1 and TRBJ1-1; possibly TRBD1 for D (6 bases). This CDR3 region has 10 residues. Trimming pared 5 bases from V and 7 bases from J, leaving 8 bases between. The germline gives CDR1 DFQATT, CDR2 SNEGSKA (reference sequence). The CDR3: CSAGGHEAFF. In DNA, the CDR3 is TGCAGTGCTGGGGGACATGAAGCTTTCTTT.

The gene calls are TRBV13 and TRBJ2-1; a possible D gene is TRBD2 (5 bases). Germline V lookup: CDR1 PRHDT, CDR2 FYEKMQ (reference sequence). This CDR3 contains 15 residues. Trimming removed 1 base from V and 0 bases from J, with 7 bases in between. The CDR3 nucleotides are TGTGCCAGCAGCTTAGAAGGGAGCTCCTACAATGAGCAGTTCTTC. The encoded protein is CASSLEGSSYNEQFF.

Only one count was recorded for this clone. The gene calls are TRBV27 and TRBJ2-7; D is ambiguous. From germline, CDR1 is MNHEY and CDR2 SMNVEV (reference sequence). The CDR3 runs 13 residues. V was shortened by 5 bases and J by 0 bases, with 8 bases between the two germline ends. This chain's CDR3 is CASSRTSSYEQYF. The DNA for the CDR3 is TGTGCCAGCAGTCGGACCAGCTCCTACGAGCAGTACTTC.